These T cell receptor beta chains were read from a single sample in a study of T cell responses to AZD1222 COVID-19 vaccine. Profiled with immunoSEQ multiplex PCR; TCRdb holds only in-frame clones, not every one. The table has approximately 140,000 clones, approximately 90% seen once. Here the sequenced sample was peripheral blood, taken 28 days after the second AZD1222 dose. These receptor sequences come from an adult who received the AZD1222 COVID-19 vaccine. CDR3s include the opening cysteine and the closing phenylalanine or tryptophan. A D gene is named only where the DNA matches it firmly.

12 | TRBJ2-7 | NA | TRBV2 | TGTGCCAGCACAGGTATAGCCGACGAGCAGTACTTC | CASTGIADEQYF
15 | TRBJ1-2 | NA | TRBV9 | TGTGCCAGCAGCGTATCTTTAGACGTCTTCTATGGCTACACCTTC | CASSVSLDVFYGYTF
11 | TRBJ2-5 | NA | TRBV2 | TGTGCTTACCGGCAGGACGGGACCCAGTACTTC | CAYRQDGTQYF
19 | TRBJ2-1 | TRBD1 | TRBV6-6 | TGTGCCAGCAACTACGGGACAGGGGTTTCCCCGAGGTCCTACAATGAGCAGTTCTTC | CASNYGTGVSPRSYNEQFF
15 | TRBJ2-1 | TRBD2 | TRBV5-6 | TGTGCCAGCATCATCCTGGGGCTAGCGGAGAATGAGCAGTTCTTC | CASIILGLAENEQFF
13 | TRBJ1-2 | TRBD1 | TRBV6-1 | TGTGCCAGCAGTGACGGGCAGGGGGATGGCTACACCTTC | CASSDGQGDGYTF
14 | TRBJ2-7 | NA | TRBV11-2 | TGTGCCAGCTCCTTTGGACCTAACCACTACGAGCAGTACTTC | CASSFGPNHYEQYF
15 | TRBJ1-2 | TRBD1 | TRBV2 | TGTGCCAGCAGTGTTTCAGGGGGCGCCCGGTATGGCTACACCTTC | CASSVSGGARYGYTF
13 | TRBJ1-1 | NA | TRBV24-1 | TGTGCCACCAGTGATAAGACCATCACTGAAGCTTTCTTT | CATSDKTITEAFF
13 | TRBJ1-2 | NA | TRBV7-9 | TGTGCCGTCCTTCACACAACTAACTATGGCTACACCTTC | CAVLHTTNYGYTF